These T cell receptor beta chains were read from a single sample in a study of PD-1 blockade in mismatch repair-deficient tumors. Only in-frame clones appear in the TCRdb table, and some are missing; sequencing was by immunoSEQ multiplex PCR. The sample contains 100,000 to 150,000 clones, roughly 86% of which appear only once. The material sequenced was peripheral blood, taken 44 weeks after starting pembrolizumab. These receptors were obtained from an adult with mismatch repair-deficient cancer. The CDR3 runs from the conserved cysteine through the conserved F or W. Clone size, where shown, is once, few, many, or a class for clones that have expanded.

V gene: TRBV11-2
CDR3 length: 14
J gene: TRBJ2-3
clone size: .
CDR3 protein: CASSLREWQDTQYF

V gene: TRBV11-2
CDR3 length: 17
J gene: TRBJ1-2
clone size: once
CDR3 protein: CASSLRVSAGLSDGYTF

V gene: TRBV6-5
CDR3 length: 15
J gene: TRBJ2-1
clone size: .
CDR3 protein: CASSYSGLAGNEQFF

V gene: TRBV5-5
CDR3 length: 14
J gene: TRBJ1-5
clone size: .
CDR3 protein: CASSPPGGNQPQHF

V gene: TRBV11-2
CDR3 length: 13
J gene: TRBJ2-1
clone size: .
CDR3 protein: CASSDGIYNEQFF

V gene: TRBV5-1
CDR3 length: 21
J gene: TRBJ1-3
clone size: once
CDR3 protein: CASPQGDPSAGLGGSGNTIYF

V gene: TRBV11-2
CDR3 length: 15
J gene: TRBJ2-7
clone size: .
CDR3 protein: CASRYSSGDGSEQYF

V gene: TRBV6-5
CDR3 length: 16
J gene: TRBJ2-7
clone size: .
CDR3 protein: CASSYIVRGRPLEQYF

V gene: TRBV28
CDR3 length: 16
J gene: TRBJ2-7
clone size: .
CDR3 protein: CASSRRPGLPDSEQYF

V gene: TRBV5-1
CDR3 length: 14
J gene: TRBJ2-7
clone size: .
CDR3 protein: CASSLTGGTYEQYF

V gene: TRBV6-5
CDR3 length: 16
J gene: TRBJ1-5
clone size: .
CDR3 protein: CASSSGDFRTHQPQHF

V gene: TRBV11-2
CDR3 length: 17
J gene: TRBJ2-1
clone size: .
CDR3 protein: CASSRSNSGGVYNEQFF

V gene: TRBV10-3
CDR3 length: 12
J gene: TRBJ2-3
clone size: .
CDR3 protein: CAISGQGDTQYF

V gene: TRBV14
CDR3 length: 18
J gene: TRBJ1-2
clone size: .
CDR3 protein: CASSHPPGLTGGVYGYTF

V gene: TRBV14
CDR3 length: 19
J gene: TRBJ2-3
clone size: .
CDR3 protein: CASSQDYGFTSGRMDTQYF

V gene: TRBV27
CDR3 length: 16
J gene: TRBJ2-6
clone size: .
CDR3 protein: CASSQTGGPGANVLTF

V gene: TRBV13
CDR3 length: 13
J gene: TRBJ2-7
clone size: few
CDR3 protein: CASSLENKDEQYF

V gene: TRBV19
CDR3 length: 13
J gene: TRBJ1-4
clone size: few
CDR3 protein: CASSFRSNEKLFF

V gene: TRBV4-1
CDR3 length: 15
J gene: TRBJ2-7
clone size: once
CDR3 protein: CASSVAGAPSYEQYF

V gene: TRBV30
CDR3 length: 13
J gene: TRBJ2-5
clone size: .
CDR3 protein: CAWSGVQGETQYF

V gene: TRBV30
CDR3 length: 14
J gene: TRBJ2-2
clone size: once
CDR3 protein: CAWNAFTNTGELFF

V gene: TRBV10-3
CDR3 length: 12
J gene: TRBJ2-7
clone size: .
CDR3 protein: CAISEEAEGQYF

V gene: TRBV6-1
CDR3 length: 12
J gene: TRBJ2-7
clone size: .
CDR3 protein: CASTFGESEQYF

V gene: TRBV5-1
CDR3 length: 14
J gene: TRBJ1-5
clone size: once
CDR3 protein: CASSLTGANQPQHF

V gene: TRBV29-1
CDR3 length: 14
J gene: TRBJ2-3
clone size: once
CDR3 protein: CSVDSGSRTDTQYF

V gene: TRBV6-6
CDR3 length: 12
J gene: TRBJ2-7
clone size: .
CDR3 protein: CASSLSSYEQYF

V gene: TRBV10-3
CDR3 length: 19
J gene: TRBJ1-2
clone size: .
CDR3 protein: CAISGPIRTGTGDSYGYTF

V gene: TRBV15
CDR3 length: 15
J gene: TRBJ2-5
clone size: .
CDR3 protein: CATSRNLAGQETQYF

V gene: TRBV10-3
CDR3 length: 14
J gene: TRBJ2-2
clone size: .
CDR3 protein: CAITRSGGTGELFF

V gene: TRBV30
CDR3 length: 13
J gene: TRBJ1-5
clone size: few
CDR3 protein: CAWSDSDDQPQHF

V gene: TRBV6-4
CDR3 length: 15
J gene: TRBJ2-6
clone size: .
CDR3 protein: CASSSLGAGANVLTF

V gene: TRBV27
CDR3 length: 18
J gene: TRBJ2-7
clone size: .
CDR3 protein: CASSSDPGLAGVPYEQYF

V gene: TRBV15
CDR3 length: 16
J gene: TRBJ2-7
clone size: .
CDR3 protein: CATSSNRDRDSYEQYF

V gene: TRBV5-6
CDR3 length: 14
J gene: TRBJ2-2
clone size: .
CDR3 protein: CASGGTSGKGELFF

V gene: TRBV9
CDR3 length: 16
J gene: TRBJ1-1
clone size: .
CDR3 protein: CASSPGQGYFVTEAFF

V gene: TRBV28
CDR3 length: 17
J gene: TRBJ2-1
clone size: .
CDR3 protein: CASSSRRGGSAYNEQFF

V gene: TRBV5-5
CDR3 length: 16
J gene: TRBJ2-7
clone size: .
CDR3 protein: CASSKPGQHITYEQYF

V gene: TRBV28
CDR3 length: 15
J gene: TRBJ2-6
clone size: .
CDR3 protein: CASTPGGAGANVLTF

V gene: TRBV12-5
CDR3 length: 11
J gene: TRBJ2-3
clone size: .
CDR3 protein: CASGPLYTQYF

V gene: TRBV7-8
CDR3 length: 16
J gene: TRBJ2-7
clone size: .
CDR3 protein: CASSRVAGGPSGEQYF

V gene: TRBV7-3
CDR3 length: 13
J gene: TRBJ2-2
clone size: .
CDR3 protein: CASSITSGGLLFF

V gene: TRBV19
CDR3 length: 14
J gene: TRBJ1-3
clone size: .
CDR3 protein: CASSPRDTGNTIYF

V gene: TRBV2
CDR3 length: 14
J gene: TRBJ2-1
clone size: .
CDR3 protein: CASSGGLAGHEQFF

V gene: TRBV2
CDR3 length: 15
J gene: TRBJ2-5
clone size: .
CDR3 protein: CAKTGGGLGQETQYF

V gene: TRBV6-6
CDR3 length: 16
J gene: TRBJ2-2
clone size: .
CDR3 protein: CASSFLWDRGGGELFF

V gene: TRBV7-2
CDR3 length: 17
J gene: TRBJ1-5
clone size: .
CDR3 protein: CASSRSRLSGLNQPQHF

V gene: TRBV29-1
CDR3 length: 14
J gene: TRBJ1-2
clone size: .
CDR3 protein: CSVERQGAGYGYTF

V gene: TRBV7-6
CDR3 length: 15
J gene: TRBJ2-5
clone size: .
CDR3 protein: CASSLVQGRSGTQYF

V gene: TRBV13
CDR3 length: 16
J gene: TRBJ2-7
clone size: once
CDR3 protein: CASSWGLAGGSYEQYF

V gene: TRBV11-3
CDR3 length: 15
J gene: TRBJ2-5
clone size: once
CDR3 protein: CASSLGQGAGETQYF

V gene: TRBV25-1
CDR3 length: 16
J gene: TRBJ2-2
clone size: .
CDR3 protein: CASRRGHFANTGELFF

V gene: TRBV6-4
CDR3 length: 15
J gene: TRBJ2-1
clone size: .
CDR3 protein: CASSELAGENNEQFF

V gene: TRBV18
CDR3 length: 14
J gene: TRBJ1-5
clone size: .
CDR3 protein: CASSPESDNQPQHF

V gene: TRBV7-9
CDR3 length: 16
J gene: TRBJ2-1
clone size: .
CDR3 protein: CASSLMFARERHEQFF

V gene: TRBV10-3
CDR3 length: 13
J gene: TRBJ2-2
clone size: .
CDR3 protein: CAIRDRGHGELFF

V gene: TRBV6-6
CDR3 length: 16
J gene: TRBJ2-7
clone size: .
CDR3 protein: CASKGDASGRTYEQYF

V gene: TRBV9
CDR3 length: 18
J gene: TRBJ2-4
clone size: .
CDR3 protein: CASSVDTTPSGKPNIQYF

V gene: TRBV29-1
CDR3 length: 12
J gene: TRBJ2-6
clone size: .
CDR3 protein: CSAWSGANVLTF

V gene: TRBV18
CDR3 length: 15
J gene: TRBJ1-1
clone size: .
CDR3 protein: CASSPLTPDLNRAFF

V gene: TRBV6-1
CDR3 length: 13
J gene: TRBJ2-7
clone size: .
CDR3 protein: CASSGVGGDEQYF